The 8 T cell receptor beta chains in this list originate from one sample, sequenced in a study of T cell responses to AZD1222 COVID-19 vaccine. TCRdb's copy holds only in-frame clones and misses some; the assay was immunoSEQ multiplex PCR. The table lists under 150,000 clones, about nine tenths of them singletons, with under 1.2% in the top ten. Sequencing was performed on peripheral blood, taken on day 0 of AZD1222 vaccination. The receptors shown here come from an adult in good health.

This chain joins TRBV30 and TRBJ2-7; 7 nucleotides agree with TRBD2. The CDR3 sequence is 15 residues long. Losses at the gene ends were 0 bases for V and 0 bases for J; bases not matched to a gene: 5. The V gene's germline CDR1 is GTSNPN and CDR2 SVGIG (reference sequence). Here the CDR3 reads CAWSVKGGSSYEQYF. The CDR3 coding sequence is TGTGCCTGGAGTGTAAAGGGCGGGAGCTCCTACGAGCAGTACTTC.

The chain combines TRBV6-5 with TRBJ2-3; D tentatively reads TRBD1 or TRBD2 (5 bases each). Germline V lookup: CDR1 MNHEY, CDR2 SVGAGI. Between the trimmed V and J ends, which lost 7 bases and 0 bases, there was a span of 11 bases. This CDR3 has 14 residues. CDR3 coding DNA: TGTGCCAGCAACCTCGGGACGAGCACAGATACGCAGTATTTT. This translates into CASNLGTSTDTQYF.

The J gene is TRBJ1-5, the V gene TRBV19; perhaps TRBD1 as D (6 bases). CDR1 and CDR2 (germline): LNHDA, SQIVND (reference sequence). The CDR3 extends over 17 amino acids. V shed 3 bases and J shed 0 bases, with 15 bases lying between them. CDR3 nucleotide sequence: TGTGCCAGTAGTATTAAACAGGGTCCATTTAGCAATCAGCCCCAGCATTTT. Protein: CASSIKQGPFSNQPQHF.

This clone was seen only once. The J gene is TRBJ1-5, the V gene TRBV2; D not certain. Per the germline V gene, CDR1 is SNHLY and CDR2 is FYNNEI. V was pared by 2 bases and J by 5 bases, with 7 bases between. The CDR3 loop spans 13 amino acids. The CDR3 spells CASSESVYQPQHF. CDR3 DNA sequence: TGTGCCAGCAGTGAATCAGTATATCAGCCCCAGCATTTT.

CDR3 nucleotide sequence: TGTGCCAGTAGCCCCGGTCCGGGTGGGTTATCATCCAAAAACATTCAGTACTTC. Protein: CASSPGPGGLSSKNIQYF. This chain links TRBV19 with TRBJ2-4; D ambiguous. Germline CDR1 and CDR2: LNHDA and SQIVND (reference sequence). Trimming took off 6 bases at V and 2 bases at J, with 23 bases between the two ends. The CDR3 is made up of 18 amino acids.

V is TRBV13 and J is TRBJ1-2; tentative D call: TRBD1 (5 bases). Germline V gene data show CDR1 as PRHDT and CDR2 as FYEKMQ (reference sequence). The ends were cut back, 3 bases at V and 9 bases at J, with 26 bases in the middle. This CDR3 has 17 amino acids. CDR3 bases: TGTGCCAGCAGCTTTATGTACAGGCAGAGATACCTCCCTCGCTACACCTTC. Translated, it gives CASSFMYRQRYLPRYTF.

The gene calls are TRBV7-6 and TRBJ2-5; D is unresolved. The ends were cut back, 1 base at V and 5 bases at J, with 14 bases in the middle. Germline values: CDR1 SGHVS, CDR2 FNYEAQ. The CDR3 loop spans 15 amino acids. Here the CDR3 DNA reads TGTGCCAGCAGCTTAGGGCTGGCCCCGGAGGAGACCCAGTACTTC. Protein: CASSLGLAPEETQYF.

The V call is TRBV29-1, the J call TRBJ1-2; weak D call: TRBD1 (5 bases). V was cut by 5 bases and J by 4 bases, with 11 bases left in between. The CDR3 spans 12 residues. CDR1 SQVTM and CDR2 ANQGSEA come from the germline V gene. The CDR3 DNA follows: TGCAGCGTTCCTCAGGGCCCCTATGGCTACACCTTC. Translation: CSVPQGPYGYTF.